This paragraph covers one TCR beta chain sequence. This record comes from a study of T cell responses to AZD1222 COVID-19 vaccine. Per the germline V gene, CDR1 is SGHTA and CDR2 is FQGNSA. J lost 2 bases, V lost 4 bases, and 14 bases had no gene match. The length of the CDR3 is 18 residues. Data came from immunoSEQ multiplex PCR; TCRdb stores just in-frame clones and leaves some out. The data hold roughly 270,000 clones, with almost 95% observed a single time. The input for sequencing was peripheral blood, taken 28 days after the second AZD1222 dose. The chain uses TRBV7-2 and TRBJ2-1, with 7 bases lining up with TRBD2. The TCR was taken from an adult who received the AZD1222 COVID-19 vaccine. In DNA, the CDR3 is TGTGCCAGCAGCTGGGGAATAGCGGGCAGGCGGGCCTACAATGAGCAGTTCTTC. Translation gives CASSWGIAGRRAYNEQFF.